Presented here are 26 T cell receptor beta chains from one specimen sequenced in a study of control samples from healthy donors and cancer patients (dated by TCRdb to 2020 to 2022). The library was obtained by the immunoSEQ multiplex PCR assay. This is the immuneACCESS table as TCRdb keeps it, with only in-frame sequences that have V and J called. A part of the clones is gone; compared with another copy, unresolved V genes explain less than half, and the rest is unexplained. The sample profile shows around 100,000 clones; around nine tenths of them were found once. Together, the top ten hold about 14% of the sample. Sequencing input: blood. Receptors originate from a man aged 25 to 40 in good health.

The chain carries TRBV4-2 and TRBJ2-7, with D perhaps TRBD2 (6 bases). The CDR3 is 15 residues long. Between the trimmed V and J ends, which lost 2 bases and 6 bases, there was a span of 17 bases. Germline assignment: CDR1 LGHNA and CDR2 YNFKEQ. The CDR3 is CASSQRRDPGSEQYF. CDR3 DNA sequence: TGTGCCAGCAGCCAACGGCGGGATCCGGGGAGCGAGCAGTACTTC.

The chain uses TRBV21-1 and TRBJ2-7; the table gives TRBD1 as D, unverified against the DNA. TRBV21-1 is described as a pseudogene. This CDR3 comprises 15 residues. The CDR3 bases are TGTGCCAGCAGCAATTACAGGGGAGCCGCGGCAGAGCAGTACTTC. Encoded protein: CASSNYRGAAAEQYF.

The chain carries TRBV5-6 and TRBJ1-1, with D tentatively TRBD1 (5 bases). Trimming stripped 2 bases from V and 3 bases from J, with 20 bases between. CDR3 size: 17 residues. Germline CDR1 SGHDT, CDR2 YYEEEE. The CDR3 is CASSLYPGTYTYTEAFF. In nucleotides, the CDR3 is TGTGCCAGCAGCTTATACCCGGGGACGTACACTTACACTGAAGCTTTCTTT.

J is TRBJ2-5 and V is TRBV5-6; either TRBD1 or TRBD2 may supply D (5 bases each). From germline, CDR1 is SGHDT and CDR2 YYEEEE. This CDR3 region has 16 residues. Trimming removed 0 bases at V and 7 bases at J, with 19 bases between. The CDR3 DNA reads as TGTGCCAGCAGCTTGGGGGGTGGGGACCCCGGAGGGACCCAGTACTTC. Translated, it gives CASSLGGGDPGGTQYF.

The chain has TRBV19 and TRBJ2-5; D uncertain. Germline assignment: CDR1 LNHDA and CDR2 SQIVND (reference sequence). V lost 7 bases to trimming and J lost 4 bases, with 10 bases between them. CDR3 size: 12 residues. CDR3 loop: CASMSSGETQYF. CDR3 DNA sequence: TGTGCCAGTATGAGCTCAGGAGAGACCCAGTACTTC.

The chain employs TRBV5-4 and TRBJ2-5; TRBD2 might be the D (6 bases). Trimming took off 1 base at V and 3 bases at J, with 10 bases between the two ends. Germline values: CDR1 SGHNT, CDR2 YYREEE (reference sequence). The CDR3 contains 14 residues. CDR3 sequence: CASSLFSGEETQYF. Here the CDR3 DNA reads TGTGCCAGCAGCTTGTTTAGCGGAGAAGAGACCCAGTACTTC. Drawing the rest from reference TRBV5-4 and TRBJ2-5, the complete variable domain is ETGVTQSPTHLIKTRGQQVTLRCSSQSGHNTVSWYQQALGQGPQFIFQYYREEENGRGNFPPRFSGLQFPNYSSELNVNALELDDSALYLCASSLFSGEETQYFGPGTRLLVL.

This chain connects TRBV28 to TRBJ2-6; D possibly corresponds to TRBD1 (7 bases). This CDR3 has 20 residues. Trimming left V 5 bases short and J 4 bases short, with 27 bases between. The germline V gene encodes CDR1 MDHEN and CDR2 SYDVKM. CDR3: CASSPEGEGAHLSGANVLTF. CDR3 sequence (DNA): TGTGCCAGCAGTCCGGAGGGTGAGGGGGCGCATCTGTCCGGGGCCAACGTCCTGACTTTC.

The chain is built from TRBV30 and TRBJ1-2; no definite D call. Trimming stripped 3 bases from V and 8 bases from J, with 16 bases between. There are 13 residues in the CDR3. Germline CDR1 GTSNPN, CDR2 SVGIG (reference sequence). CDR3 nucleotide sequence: TGTGCCTGGAGCCAGATTACGGTGGGGGGCTACACCTTC. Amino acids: CAWSQITVGGYTF. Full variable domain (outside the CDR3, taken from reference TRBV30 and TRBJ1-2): SQTIHQWPATLVQPVGSPLSLECTVEGTSNPNLYWYRQAAGRGLQLLFYSVGIGQISSEVPQNLSASRPQDRQFILSSKKLLLSDSGFYLCAWSQITVGGYTFGSGTRLTVV.

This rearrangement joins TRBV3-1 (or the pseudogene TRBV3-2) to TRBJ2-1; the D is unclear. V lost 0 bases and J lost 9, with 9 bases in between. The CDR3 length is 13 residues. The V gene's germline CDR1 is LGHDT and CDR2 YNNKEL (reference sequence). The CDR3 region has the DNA TGTGCCAGCAGCCAAGATAACACGGTTGAGCAGTTCTTC. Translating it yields CASSQDNTVEQFF.

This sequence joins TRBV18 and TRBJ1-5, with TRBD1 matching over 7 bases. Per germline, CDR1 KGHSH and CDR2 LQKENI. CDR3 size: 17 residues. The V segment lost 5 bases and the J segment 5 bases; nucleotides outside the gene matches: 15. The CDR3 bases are TGTGCCAGCTCAATTAGCCGGAACCGGGACAGTTATCAGCCCCAGCATTTT. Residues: CASSISRNRDSYQPQHF. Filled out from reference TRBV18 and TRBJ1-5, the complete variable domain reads NAGVMQNPRHLVRRRGQEARLRCSPMKGHSHVYWYRQLPEEGLKFMVYLQKENIIDESGMPKERFSAEFPKEGPSILRIQQVVRGDSAAYFCASSISRNRDSYQPQHFGDGTRLSIL.

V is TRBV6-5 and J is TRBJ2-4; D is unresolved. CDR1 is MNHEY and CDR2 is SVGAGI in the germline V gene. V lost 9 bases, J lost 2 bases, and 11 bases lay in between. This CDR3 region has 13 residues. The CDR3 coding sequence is TGTGCCAGTAAGGACGGCCCCAAAAACATTCAGTACTTC. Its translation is CASKDGPKNIQYF.

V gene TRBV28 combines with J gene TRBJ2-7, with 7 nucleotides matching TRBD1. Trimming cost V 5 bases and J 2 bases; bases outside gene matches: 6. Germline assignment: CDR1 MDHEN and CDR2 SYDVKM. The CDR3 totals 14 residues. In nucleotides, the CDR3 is TGTGCCAGCAGTCCGGGGACAGTTCCCTACGAGCAGTACTTC. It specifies CASSPGTVPYEQYF.

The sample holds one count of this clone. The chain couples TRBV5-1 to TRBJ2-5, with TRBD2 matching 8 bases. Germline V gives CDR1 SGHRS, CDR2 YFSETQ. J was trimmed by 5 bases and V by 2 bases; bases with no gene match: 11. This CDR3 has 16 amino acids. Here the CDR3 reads CASSLVTSGAAETQYF. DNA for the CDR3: TGCGCCAGCAGCTTAGTCACTAGCGGAGCGGCTGAGACCCAGTACTTC.

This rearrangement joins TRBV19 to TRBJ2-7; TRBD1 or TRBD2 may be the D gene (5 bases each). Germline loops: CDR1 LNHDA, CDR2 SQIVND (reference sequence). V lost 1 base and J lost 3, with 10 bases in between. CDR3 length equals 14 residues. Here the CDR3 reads CASSIAGPVYEQYF. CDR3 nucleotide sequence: TGTGCCAGTAGTATAGCGGGGCCCGTCTACGAGCAGTACTTC.

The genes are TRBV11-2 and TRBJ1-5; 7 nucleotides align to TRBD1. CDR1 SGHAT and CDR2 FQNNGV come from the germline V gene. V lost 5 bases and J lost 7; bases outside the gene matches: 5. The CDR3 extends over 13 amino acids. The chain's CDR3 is CASSLVGGQPQHF. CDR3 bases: TGTGCCAGCAGCCTAGTAGGGGGCCAGCCCCAGCATTTT. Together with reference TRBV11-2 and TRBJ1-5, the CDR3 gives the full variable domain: EAGVAQSPRYKIIEKRQSVAFWCNPISGHATLYWYQQILGQGPKLLIQFQNNGVVDDSQLPKDRFSAERLKGVDSTLKIQPAKLEDSAVYLCASSLVGGQPQHFGDGTRLSIL.

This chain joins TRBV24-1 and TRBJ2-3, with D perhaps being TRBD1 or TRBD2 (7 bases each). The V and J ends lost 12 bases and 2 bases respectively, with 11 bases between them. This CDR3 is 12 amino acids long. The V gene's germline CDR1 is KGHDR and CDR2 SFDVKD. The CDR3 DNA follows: TGTGCCTCAGGGGGGGTCACAGATACGCAGTATTTT. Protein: CASGGVTDTQYF.

The CDR3 bases are TGTGCCAGCAGTTACGCGGGTGCAAACCTGCGAGAGCAGTACTTC. It translates to CASSYAGANLREQYF. This sequence joins TRBV6-2 or TRBV6-3 and TRBJ2-7, with D perhaps matching TRBD2 (5 bases). Germline V gives CDR1 MNHEY, CDR2 SVGEGT. This CDR3 comprises 15 residues. Trimming shortened V by 2 bases and J by 7 bases, and 18 bases separated the two germline ends.

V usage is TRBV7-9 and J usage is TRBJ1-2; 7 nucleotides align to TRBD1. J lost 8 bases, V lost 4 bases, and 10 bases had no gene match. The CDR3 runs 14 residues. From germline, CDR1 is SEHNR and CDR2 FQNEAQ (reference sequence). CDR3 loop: CASSSWTGQWGYTF. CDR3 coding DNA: TGTGCCAGCAGCTCCTGGACAGGCCAGTGGGGCTACACCTTC.

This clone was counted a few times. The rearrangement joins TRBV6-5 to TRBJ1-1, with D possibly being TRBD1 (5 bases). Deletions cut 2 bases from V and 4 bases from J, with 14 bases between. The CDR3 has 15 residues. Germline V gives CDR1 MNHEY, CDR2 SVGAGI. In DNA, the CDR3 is TGTGCCAGCAGTTACATGGGTCCGGGGGTCACTGAAGCTTTCTTT. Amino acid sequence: CASSYMGPGVTEAFF.

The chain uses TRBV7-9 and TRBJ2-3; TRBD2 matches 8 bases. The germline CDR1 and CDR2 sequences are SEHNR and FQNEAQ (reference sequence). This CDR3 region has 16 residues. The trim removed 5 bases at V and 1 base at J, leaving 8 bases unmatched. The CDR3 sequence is CASSPAGGWGTDTQYF. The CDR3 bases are TGTGCCAGCAGCCCCGCGGGGGGATGGGGCACAGATACGCAGTATTTT.

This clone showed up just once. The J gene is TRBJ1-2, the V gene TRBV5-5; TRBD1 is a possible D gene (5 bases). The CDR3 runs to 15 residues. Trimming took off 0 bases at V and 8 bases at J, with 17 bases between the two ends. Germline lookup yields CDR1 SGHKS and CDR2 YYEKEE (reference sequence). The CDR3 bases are TGTGCCAGCAGCTTGGGGCCTCAGGGTGCCGCCGGCTACACCTTC. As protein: CASSLGPQGAAGYTF.

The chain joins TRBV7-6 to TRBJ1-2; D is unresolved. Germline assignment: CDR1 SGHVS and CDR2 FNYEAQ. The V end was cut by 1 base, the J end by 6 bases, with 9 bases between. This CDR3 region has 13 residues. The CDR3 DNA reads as TGTGCCAGCAGCTTAGACTCCCTTAATGGCTACACCTTC. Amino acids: CASSLDSLNGYTF.

The CDR3 loop reads CASSLEGTGPYEQYF. The CDR3 bases are TGTGCCAGCAGCTTAGAAGGGACAGGACCCTACGAGCAGTACTTC. J is TRBJ2-7 and V is TRBV7-9; 8 bases are shared with TRBD1. The germline V gene encodes CDR1 SEHNR and CDR2 FQNEAQ (reference sequence). The CDR3 length is 15 residues. J was trimmed by 2 bases and V by 1 base; bases with no gene match: 4.

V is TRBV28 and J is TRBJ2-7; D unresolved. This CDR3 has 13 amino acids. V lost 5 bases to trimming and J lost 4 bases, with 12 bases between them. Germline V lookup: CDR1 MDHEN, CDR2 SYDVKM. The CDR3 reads CASSLPGSYEQYF. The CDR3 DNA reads TGTGCCAGCAGTCTGCCAGGAAGTTACGAGCAGTACTTC.

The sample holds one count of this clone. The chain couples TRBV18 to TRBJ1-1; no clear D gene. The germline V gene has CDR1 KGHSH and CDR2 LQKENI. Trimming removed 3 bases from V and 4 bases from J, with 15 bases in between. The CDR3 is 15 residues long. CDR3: CASSPRWRGSTEAFF. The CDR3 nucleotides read TGTGCCAGCTCACCTAGGTGGCGGGGTAGCACTGAAGCTTTCTTT.

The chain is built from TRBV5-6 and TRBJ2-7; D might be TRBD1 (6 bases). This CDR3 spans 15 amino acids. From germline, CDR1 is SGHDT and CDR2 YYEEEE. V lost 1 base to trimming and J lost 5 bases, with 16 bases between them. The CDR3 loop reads CASSLIATGTHEQYF. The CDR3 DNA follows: TGTGCCAGCAGCTTGATTGCAACAGGGACCCACGAGCAGTACTTC.